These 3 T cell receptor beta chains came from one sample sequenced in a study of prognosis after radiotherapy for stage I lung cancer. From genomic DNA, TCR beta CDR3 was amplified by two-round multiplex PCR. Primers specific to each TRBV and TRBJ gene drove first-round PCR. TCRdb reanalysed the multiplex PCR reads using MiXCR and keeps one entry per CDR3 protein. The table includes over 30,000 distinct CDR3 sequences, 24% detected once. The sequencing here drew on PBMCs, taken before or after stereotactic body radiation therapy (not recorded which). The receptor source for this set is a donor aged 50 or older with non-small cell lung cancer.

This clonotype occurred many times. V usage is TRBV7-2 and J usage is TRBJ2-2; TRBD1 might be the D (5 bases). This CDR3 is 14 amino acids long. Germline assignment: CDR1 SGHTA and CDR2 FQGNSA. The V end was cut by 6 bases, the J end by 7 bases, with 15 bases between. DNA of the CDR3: TGTGCCAGCAGATTACAGGAATTTGGCGGGGAGCTGTTTTTT. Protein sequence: CASRLQEFGGELFF.

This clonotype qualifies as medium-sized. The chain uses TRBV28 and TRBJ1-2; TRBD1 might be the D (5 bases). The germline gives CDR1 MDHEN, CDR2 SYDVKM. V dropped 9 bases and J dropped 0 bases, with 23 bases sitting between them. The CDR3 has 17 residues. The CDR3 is CASSSEASGIPNYGYTF. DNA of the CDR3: TGTGCCAGTTCCTCCGAGGCCTCAGGGATCCCTAACTATGGCTACACCTTC.

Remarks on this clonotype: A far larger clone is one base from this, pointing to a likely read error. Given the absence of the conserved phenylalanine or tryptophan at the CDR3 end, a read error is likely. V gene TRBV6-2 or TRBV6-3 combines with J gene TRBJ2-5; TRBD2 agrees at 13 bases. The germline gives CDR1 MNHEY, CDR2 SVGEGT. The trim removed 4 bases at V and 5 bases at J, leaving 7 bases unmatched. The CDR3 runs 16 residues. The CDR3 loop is CASSFPETSGRETQYL. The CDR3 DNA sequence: TGTGCCAGCAGTTTCCCTGAGACTAGCGGGAGGGAGACCCAGTACTTG.